This TCR beta chain was identified in a study of immune cell composition in non-small cell lung cancer. Regarding the study as a whole: Smoking pack-years did not significantly correlate with tumour TCR-beta clonality. Lung adenocarcinomas had lower top 10 clone scores and clonality than squamous tumours.

Produced via immunoSEQ multiplex PCR; TCRdb's table is partial and in-frame only. Of just over 7,500 clones listed, around four fifths are singletons. In the case of this clone: The antigen remains undetermined.

Material: lung tumor tissue. The receptor was derived from a human donor with non-small cell lung cancer.

The CDR3 reads CASSPTERGGRNEQFF. CDR3 bases: TGTGCCAGCAGTCCCACGGAGCGGGGGGGCCGAAATGAGCAGTTCTTC. The chain recombines TRBV27 with TRBJ2-1, with TRBD2 identical over 10 bases. There are 16 residues in the CDR3. Losses at the gene ends were 5 bases for V and 7 bases for J; bases not matched to a gene: 11. Germline V gives CDR1 MNHEY, CDR2 SMNVEV (reference sequence).